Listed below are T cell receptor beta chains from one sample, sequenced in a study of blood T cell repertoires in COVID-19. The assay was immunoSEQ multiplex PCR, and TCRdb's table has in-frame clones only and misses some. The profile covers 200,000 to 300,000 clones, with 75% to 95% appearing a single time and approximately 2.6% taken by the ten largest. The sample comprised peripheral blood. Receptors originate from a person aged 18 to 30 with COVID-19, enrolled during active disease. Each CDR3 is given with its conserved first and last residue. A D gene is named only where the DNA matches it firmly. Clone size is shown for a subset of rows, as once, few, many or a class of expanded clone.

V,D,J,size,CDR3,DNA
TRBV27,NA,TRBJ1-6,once,CASKTGGSPLHF,TGTGCCAGCAAAACAGGTGGCTCACCCCTCCACTTT
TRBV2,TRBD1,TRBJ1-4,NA,CAVTGEATNEKLFF,TGTGCCGTCACAGGGGAAGCAACTAATGAAAAACTGTTTTTT
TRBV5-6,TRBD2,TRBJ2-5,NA,CASSLGLAGVKTQYF,TGTGCCAGCAGCTTGGGACTAGCGGGAGTGAAGACCCAGTACTTC
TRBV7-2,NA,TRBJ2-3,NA,CASSPHSTDTQYF,TGTGCCAGCAGCCCCCATAGCACAGATACGCAGTATTTT
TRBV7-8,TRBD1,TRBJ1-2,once,CASSDRVGPNYGYTF,TGTGCCAGCAGCGACAGGGTTGGGCCTAACTATGGCTACACCTTC
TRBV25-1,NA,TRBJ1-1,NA,CASRRGREAFF,TGTGCCAGCAGGAGAGGTCGGGAAGCTTTCTTT
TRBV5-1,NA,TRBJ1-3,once,CASSWDTGYTSGNTIYF,TGCGCCAGCAGCTGGGACACGGGCTACACCTCTGGAAACACCATATATTTT
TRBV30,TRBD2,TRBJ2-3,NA,CAWSVGGNDPDTQYF,TGTGCCTGGAGTGTCGGGGGGAATGATCCAGATACGCAGTATTTT
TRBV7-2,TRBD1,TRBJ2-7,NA,CASSLMVLLQGPPESEQYF,TGTGCCAGCAGCTTAATGGTTTTATTACAGGGGCCTCCGGAAAGCGAGCAGTACTTC
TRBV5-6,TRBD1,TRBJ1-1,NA,CASSSTGGANTEAFF,TGTGCCAGCAGCTCGACAGGGGGCGCCAACACTGAAGCTTTCTTT
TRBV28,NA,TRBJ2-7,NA,CASSPLAGTYGSEQYF,TGTGCCAGCAGTCCCCTAGCCGGGACTTATGGTTCCGAGCAGTACTTC
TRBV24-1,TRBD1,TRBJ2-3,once,CASGTGTDTQYF,TGTGCCTCCGGGACAGGCACAGATACGCAGTATTTT
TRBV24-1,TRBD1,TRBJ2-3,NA,CATSDPRTGGTQYF,TGTGCCACCAGTGATCCCCGGACAGGGGGGACGCAGTATTTT
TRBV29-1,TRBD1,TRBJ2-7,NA,CSVGQGSGEQYF,TGCAGCGTTGGACAGGGGTCGGGTGAGCAGTACTTC
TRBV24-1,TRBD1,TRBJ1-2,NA,CATSDAGQGAGGYTF,TGTGCCACCAGTGACGCGGGACAGGGGGCAGGGGGCTACACCTTC
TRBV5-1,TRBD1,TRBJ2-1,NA,CASSLESIDRGYNEQFF,TGCGCCAGCAGCTTGGAAAGTATTGACAGGGGTTACAATGAGCAGTTCTTC
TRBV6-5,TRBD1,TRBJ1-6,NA,CASKPGQGRNSPLHF,TGTGCCAGCAAACCGGGACAGGGGAGGAATTCACCCCTCCACTTT
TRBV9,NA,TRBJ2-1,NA,CASSVAPEAWREQFF,TGTGCCAGCAGCGTAGCCCCCGAAGCGTGGAGGGAGCAGTTCTTC
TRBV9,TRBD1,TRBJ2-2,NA,CASRDRETGELFF,TGTGCCAGCAGAGACAGGGAAACCGGGGAGCTGTTTTTT
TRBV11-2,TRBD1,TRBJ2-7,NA,CASSQGQTFSYEQYF,TGTGCCAGCAGCCAGGGACAGACATTCTCCTACGAGCAGTACTTC
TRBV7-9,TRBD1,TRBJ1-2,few,CASSLSRTGNNYGYTF,TGTGCCAGCAGCTTATCGAGGACAGGGAATAACTATGGCTACACCTTC
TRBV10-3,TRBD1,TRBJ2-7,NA,CAISGDRVYEQYF,TGTGCCATCAGTGGGGACAGGGTCTACGAGCAGTACTTC
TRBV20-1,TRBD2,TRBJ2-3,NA,CSASRLAGANTDTQYF,TGCAGTGCTAGTAGGCTAGCGGGGGCAAACACAGATACGCAGTATTTT
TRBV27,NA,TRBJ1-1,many,CASSYRENTEAFF,TGTGCCAGCAGTTACAGGGAAAACACTGAAGCTTTCTTT
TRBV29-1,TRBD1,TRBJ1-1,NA,CSGTGTGNTEAFF,TGCAGCGGGACCGGGACAGGGAACACTGAAGCTTTCTTT
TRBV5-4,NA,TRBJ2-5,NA,CASSYPGVALETQYF,TGTGCCAGCAGCTACCCCGGGGTTGCCTTAGAGACCCAGTACTTC
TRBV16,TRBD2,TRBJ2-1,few,CASSRSWTSGNEQFF,TGTGCCAGCTCCCGTTCGTGGACTAGCGGCAATGAGCAGTTCTTC
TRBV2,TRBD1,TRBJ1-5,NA,CASSERGQGYQPQHF,TGTGCCAGCAGTGAACGGGGACAGGGGTATCAGCCCCAGCATTTT